These 14 T cell receptor beta chains share one sample of origin, sequenced in a study of metastatic and nonmetastatic thyroid tumors. Until they underwent thyroid surgery, no patient had received any treatment. TCRdb reassembled clones from the PCR reads with MiXCR. This sample has some 40,000 clones, with 16% found just once. Sequencing was carried out using blood. Receptors originate from a female donor with papillary thyroid cancer or a benign thyroid nodule (not recorded which). Some clones in this sample may be carry-over from other donors' samples.

This clone was seen many times. One end of the junction fails to match germline, which may point to a read error. V and J are TRBV6-5 and TRBJ1-4, with D possibly matching TRBD1 (5 bases). Germline V gives CDR1 MNHEY, CDR2 SVGAGI. The CDR3 is made up of 12 amino acids. Here the CDR3 DNA reads TGTGCCAGCAGTTATGATGGGGACCGGTGGGTTTTT. Translating it yields CASSYDGDRWVF.

The chain uses TRBV18 and TRBJ2-7, with D maybe TRBD2 (5 bases). V lost 3 bases, J lost 1 base, and 16 bases lay in between. This CDR3 contains 16 residues. Germline loops: CDR1 KGHSH, CDR2 LQKENI. This CDR3 reads CASSPTKLVLSYEQYF. In DNA form, the CDR3 reads TGTGCCAGCTCACCGACTAAACTAGTACTATCCTACGAGCAGTACTTC.

This clone was picked up many times. The chain links TRBV11-1 to TRBJ2-7; 8 nucleotides agree with TRBD2. Germline V CDR1 and CDR2: SGHAT, FQDESV (reference sequence). The length of the CDR3 is 14 residues. Trimming removed 2 bases from V and 6 bases from J; junction bases left unmatched: 6. The CDR3: CASSLWSGSSEQYF. Here the CDR3 DNA reads TGTGCCAGCAGCTTATGGAGCGGGAGTAGCGAGCAGTACTTC.

This clone appeared many times. The chain is built from TRBV11-3 and TRBJ2-5, with TRBD1 identical over 7 bases. CDR3 length: 15 residues. J gave up 1 base and V 1 base, and 3 bases lay outside the gene matches. Germline V gene lookup returns CDR1 SGHNT and CDR2 YENEEA. This CDR3 reads CASSLGQGTQETQYF. As DNA, the CDR3 is TGTGCCAGCAGCTTAGGACAGGGAACCCAAGAGACCCAGTACTTC.

Only a few counts were recorded for this clone. No conserved phenylalanine or tryptophan is present at the end of the CDR3, so a read error is the likely explanation. V and J are TRBV6-1 and TRBJ2-7, with TRBD2 as a possible D gene (6 bases). CDR1 is MNHNS and CDR2 is SASEGT in the germline V gene. The CDR3 runs to 14 residues. The DNA for the CDR3 is TGTTCCAGCACCCCAACCGGACGGGGGTACGAGCAGTACCTC. Translating gives CSSTPTGRGYEQYL.

This clone appeared many times. The rearrangement joins TRBV5-1 to TRBJ1-1; 9 nucleotides agree with TRBD1. Germline lookup yields CDR1 SGHRS and CDR2 YFSETQ. The CDR3 totals 16 residues. V lost 4 bases to trimming and J lost 4 bases; unmatched junction nucleotides: 11. The CDR3, as DNA: TGCGCCAGCAGCACCGGCTTACAGGGGGCTGGCACTGAAGCTTTCTTT. Translation: CASSTGLQGAGTEAFF.

By sample fraction, this clone is medium-sized. The chain uses TRBV12-3 or TRBV12-4 and TRBJ1-2; no clear D. There are 12 residues in the CDR3. Trimming removed 3 bases at V and 6 bases at J, with 8 bases between. CDR3 bases: TGTGCCAGCAGTTTTAGCCAGAATGGCTACACCTTC. Translated, it gives CASSFSQNGYTF.

This clone was picked up many times. The J gene is TRBJ2-1, the V gene TRBV5-1; the D is unclear. V was trimmed by 2 bases and J by 8 bases, leaving 11 bases between them. CDR3 length equals 13 residues. Looked up from germline, CDR1 is SGHRS and CDR2 is YFSETQ. CDR3 in DNA: TGCGCCAGCAGCTTCGAGCCCGTCGATGAGCAGTTCTTC. It is translated as CASSFEPVDEQFF.

This clone was seen at least ten times. The V gene is TRBV11-3, the J gene TRBJ2-2, with D perhaps TRBD1 (5 bases). CDR1 and CDR2 (germline): SGHNT, YENEEA. V was cut by 0 bases and J by 6 bases, with 11 bases left in between. The CDR3 spans 15 residues. The CDR3 here is CASSLEGVQPGELFF. CDR3 sequence (DNA): TGTGCCAGCAGCTTAGAAGGGGTACAGCCCGGGGAGCTGTTTTTT.

In its sample, this clone is medium-sized. The CDR3 DNA is TGTGCCAGCAGTGATAGGGGCTACGAGCAGTACTTC. This translates into CASSDRGYEQYF. The J gene is TRBJ2-7, the V gene TRBV6-1; the D gene is possibly TRBD1 (5 bases). V lost 3 bases and J lost 3, with 6 bases in between. The CDR3 extends over 12 amino acids. The germline V gene has CDR1 MNHNS and CDR2 SASEGT.

In its sample, this clone ranks as medium-sized. V and J are TRBV28 and TRBJ1-3, with TRBD1 as a possible D gene (5 bases). This CDR3 has 14 amino acids. From germline, CDR1 is MDHEN and CDR2 SYDVKM. Trimming removed 7 bases from V and 0 bases from J, with 10 bases in between. CDR3 residues: CASTRQGSGNTIYF. The CDR3 DNA follows: TGTGCCAGCACTCGGCAGGGCTCTGGAAACACCATATATTTT.

This clone is medium-sized by share. The chain is built from TRBV19 and TRBJ2-1; 11 bases are a match to TRBD2. CDR1 is LNHDA, CDR2 SQIVND, per germline (reference sequence). This CDR3 is built from 15 residues. Germline trimming cut 4 bases from V and 6 bases from J; bases unmatched to any gene: 5. In DNA form, the CDR3 reads TGTGCCAGTAGTAAGACTAGCGGGGAACTCAATGAGCAGTTCTTC. This sequence encodes CASSKTSGELNEQFF.

The chain combines TRBV30 with TRBJ2-7, with 7 bases lining up with TRBD1. CDR1 and CDR2 from the germline V gene are GTSNPN and SVGIG (reference sequence). The CDR3 has 12 amino acids. After removal of 8 bases from V and 2 bases from J, the junction contained 6 bases not matched to a gene. CDR3 sequence (DNA): TGTGCCGGGATGAGGGGGCCCTACGAGCAGTACTTC. Translating gives CAGMRGPYEQYF.

This clone has at least ten counts. The chain couples TRBV28 to TRBJ1-5, with 10 bases that match TRBD1. This CDR3 has 14 residues. Unmatched junction bases numbered 3, after V lost 8 bases and J lost 2 bases. Germline lookup yields CDR1 MDHEN and CDR2 SYDVKM. Written as DNA, the CDR3 is TGTGCCAGCCAAGACAGGGGGCGCAATCAGCCCCAGCATTTT. Translated, it gives CASQDRGRNQPQHF.